Listed here are 24 T cell receptor beta chains from one sample, sequenced in a study of identical twins. TCRdb recomputed calls from the 5' RACE reads with MiXCR, one row per CDR3 protein. The table shows around 570,000 distinct CDR3 sequences, with just under 10% occurring only once. The same sample was also used in a study of yellow fever vaccine responses in identical twins.

Sequencing used PBMCs. Receptors originate from a woman between 18 and 29 years old in good health.

Note on this clonotype: A much larger clone differs by one base, so this may be a read error. The rearrangement uses TRBV5-1 and TRBJ1-2, with D perhaps matching TRBD1 (6 bases). The CDR3 is made up of 13 amino acids. Per germline, CDR1 SGHRS and CDR2 YFSETQ. CDR3 sequence reads: CSSSLGHDYGYTF. Written as DNA, the CDR3 is TGCTCCAGCAGCTTGGGACACGACTATGGCTACACCTTC.

The V call is TRBV7-6, the J call TRBJ2-7, with D tentatively TRBD2 (5 bases). The CDR3 totals 17 residues. Germline V gene lookup returns CDR1 SGHVS and CDR2 FNYEAQ. The ends were cut back, 4 bases at V and 0 bases at J, with 19 bases in the middle. The CDR3 DNA reads as TGTGCCAGCAGCTCGGCCCCTGGGGAGAGGAGCTCCTACGAGCAGTACTTC. Its translation is CASSSAPGERSSYEQYF. Using reference TRBV7-6 and TRBJ2-7 for the parts outside the CDR3, the full variable domain is GAGVSQSPRYKVTKRGQDVALRCDPISGHVSLYWYRQALGQGPEFLTYFNYEAQQDKSGLPNDRFSAERPEGSISTLTIQRTEQRDSAMYRCASSSAPGERSSYEQYFGPGTRLTVT.

This clonotype was counted at least ten times. The V and J genes are TRBV24-1 and TRBJ2-1; D ambiguous. V was shortened by 0 bases and J by 1 base, with 15 bases between the two germline ends. This CDR3 comprises 18 residues. Germline V gene sequence: CDR1 KGHDR, CDR2 SFDVKD. CDR3 region: CATSDLYRNVTSYNEQFF. DNA of the CDR3: TGTGCCACCAGTGATTTGTATCGGAACGTGACTTCCTACAATGAGCAGTTCTTC.

This clonotype was seen ten or more times. V and J are TRBV2 and TRBJ2-2; no definite D call. Germline V gene data show CDR1 as SNHLY and CDR2 as FYNNEI. Between the trimmed V and J ends, which lost 4 bases and 6 bases, there was a span of 9 bases. CDR3 size: 13 residues. CDR3 sequence (DNA): TGTGCCAGCAGTGGCAGGTACCCCGGGGAGCTGTTTTTT. Encoded protein: CASSGRYPGELFF.

This clonotype was picked up a small number of times. V gene TRBV5-1 combines with J gene TRBJ2-7, with 8 bases that match TRBD2. Germline V gives CDR1 SGHRS, CDR2 YFSETQ. The CDR3 runs to 15 residues. V lost 4 bases to trimming and J lost 6 bases; unmatched junction nucleotides: 12. In DNA form, the CDR3 reads TGCGCCAGCAGCCCGGGGACTAGTAAAGGTACCGAGCAGTACTTC. This gives the protein CASSPGTSKGTEQYF.

The chain employs TRBV29-1 and TRBJ2-1; no reliable D call. Germline V gives CDR1 SQVTM, CDR2 ANQGSEA. V lost 2 bases, J lost 8 bases, and 13 bases lay in between. This CDR3 has 13 residues. CDR3 DNA: TGCAGCGTTGAAATCCTAGGTCTCGATGAGCAGTTCTTC. Its protein is CSVEILGLDEQFF.

This clonotype showed up just a few times. This chain links TRBV6-1 with TRBJ1-5; 7 bases agree with TRBD1. In germline, CDR1 is MNHNS, CDR2 SASEGT. Losses at the gene ends were 7 bases for V and 2 bases for J; bases not matched to a gene: 8. The CDR3 sequence is 15 residues long. Here the CDR3 reads CASKAGGKGNQPQHF. Written as DNA, the CDR3 is TGTGCCAGCAAAGCAGGGGGGAAAGGCAATCAGCCCCAGCATTTT.

The chain combines TRBV18 with TRBJ1-1; 8 positions agree with TRBD1. Per germline, CDR1 KGHSH and CDR2 LQKENI. This CDR3 spans 16 amino acids. Unmatched junction bases numbered 6, after V lost 0 bases and J lost 3 bases. CDR3 loop: CASSPPLRQGYTEAFF. In DNA, the CDR3 is TGTGCCAGCTCACCACCCCTCCGACAGGGGTACACTGAAGCTTTCTTT.

This clonotype was seen ten or more times. This rearrangement joins TRBV7-9 to TRBJ2-3; unclear D gene. V was cut by 4 bases and J by 5 bases, with 10 bases left in between. The CDR3 contains 13 residues. The V gene's germline CDR1 is SEHNR and CDR2 FQNEAQ (reference sequence). The CDR3 loop reads CASSSNLKDTQYF. DNA of the CDR3: TGTGCCAGCAGCTCCAACCTCAAAGATACGCAGTATTTT.

The sample holds many counts of this clonotype. The V gene is TRBV29-1, the J gene TRBJ2-7; 7 positions agree with TRBD1. The CDR3 is 13 residues long. Germline loops: CDR1 SQVTM, CDR2 ANQGSEA. After removal of 6 bases from V and 2 bases from J, the junction contained 7 bases not matched to a gene. CDR3 nucleotides: TGCAGCGTCCAGGGGGTGGAAACCTACGAGCAGTACTTC. This translates into CSVQGVETYEQYF.

This sequence joins TRBV6-2 or TRBV6-3 and TRBJ2-1; D may be TRBD1 (5 bases). The V end was cut by 6 bases, the J end by 0 bases, with 18 bases between. This CDR3 is built from 17 residues. Germline lookup yields CDR1 MNHEY and CDR2 SVGEGT. The CDR3 is CASSPRVVGRSYNEQFF. As DNA, the CDR3 is TGTGCCAGCAGCCCCAGGGTAGTGGGCCGCTCCTACAATGAGCAGTTCTTC.

This clonotype was detected only a few times. V usage is TRBV5-6 and J usage is TRBJ2-5; D unclear. Trimming removed 1 base from V and 0 bases from J, with 10 bases in between. CDR1 and CDR2 (germline): SGHDT, YYEEEE. There are 15 residues in the CDR3. DNA of the CDR3: TGTGCCAGCAGCTTGAGGCGAGAGTACCAAGAGACCCAGTACTTC. Translated, it gives CASSLRREYQETQYF.

This clonotype was recorded a few times. The V call is TRBV20-1, the J call TRBJ1-1, with 7 bases matching TRBD1. Trimming cost V 7 bases and J 2 bases; bases outside gene matches: 10. This CDR3 region has 14 residues. Germline V gives CDR1 DFQATT, CDR2 SNEGSKA (reference sequence). This CDR3 is CSVAKTGRNTEAFF. CDR3 nucleotide sequence: TGCAGTGTAGCCAAGACAGGGCGAAACACTGAAGCTTTCTTT.

In this sample, this clonotype turned up many times. The gene calls are TRBV7-2 and TRBJ2-3, with 7 bases lining up with TRBD1. In germline, CDR1 is SGHTA, CDR2 FQGNSA. The CDR3 consists of 15 residues. V trimming: 1 base; J trimming: 4 bases; junction bases outside the gene matches: 5. The CDR3: CASSLDRGGADTQYF. CDR3 sequence (DNA): TGTGCCAGCAGCTTAGACAGGGGTGGAGCAGATACGCAGTATTTT. Full variable domain (rest looked up from reference TRBV7-2 and TRBJ2-3): GAGVSQSPSNKVTEKGKDVELRCDPISGHTALYWYRQSLGQGLEFLIYFQGNSAPDKSGLPSDRFSAERTGGSVSTLTIQRTQQEDSAVYLCASSLDRGGADTQYFGPGTRLTVL.

The chain recombines TRBV6-5 with TRBJ2-1, with TRBD2 identical over 8 bases. The CDR3 is 15 residues long. Losses at the gene ends were 6 bases for V and 7 bases for J; bases not matched to a gene: 11. CDR1 is MNHEY and CDR2 is SVGAGI in the germline V gene. CDR3 DNA: TGTGCCAGCAGATATCGGGGGGGTAGGGTAAATGAGCAGTTCTTC. Its protein is CASRYRGGRVNEQFF.

This clonotype was seen only a few times. This chain links TRBV7-9 with TRBJ2-1; D gene ambiguous. CDR1 is SEHNR, CDR2 FQNEAQ, per germline (reference sequence). Trimming stripped 2 bases from V and 8 bases from J, with 16 bases between. This CDR3 region has 15 residues. CDR3 in amino acids: CASSLFSVLEDEQFF. CDR3 coding DNA: TGTGCCAGCAGCTTATTCAGTGTTTTAGAAGATGAGCAGTTCTTC.

This clonotype showed up many times. V and J are TRBV12-3 or TRBV12-4 and TRBJ1-5, with D perhaps TRBD1 (5 bases). The germline V and J ends were trimmed by 7 bases and 4 bases, with 14 bases remaining between them. There are 14 residues in the CDR3. The CDR3 nucleotides are TGTGCCAGCACTGGGGGACGACCTAATCAGCCCCAGCATTTT. Its translation is CASTGGRPNQPQHF.

This clonotype was recorded many times. The chain carries TRBV5-1 and TRBJ2-1; 9 bases are a match to TRBD1. The J segment lost 10 bases and the V segment lost 4 bases, leaving 3 bases of the junction unmatched. This CDR3 is 12 amino acids long. Germline V gene lookup returns CDR1 SGHRS and CDR2 YFSETQ. As DNA, the CDR3 is TGCGCCAGCAGCGAACAGGGGGCGGAGCAGTTCTTC. It translates to CASSEQGAEQFF. Drawing the rest from reference TRBV5-1 and TRBJ2-1, the complete variable domain is KAGVTQTPRYLIKTRGQQVTLSCSPISGHRSVSWYQQTPGQGLQFLFEYFSETQRNKGNFPGRFSGRQFSNSRSEMNVSTLELGDSALYLCASSEQGAEQFFGPGTRLTVL.

This clonotype was seen repeatedly, ten times or more. The genes are TRBV9 and TRBJ2-1; 16 bases are a match to TRBD2. The V gene end was trimmed by 6 bases and the J gene end by 9 bases; junction bases not matched to a gene: 9. Germline V gene lookup returns CDR1 SGDLS and CDR2 YYNGEE. CDR3 length: 16 residues. The CDR3 loop reads CASTLGLAGGYGEQFF. The CDR3 nucleotides are TGTGCCAGCACTTTGGGACTAGCGGGGGGGTACGGTGAGCAGTTCTTC.

This clonotype was counted between two and nine times. This sequence joins TRBV7-9 and TRBJ2-7; 7 bases are shared with TRBD1. Germline V gene lookup returns CDR1 SEHNR and CDR2 FQNEAQ (reference sequence). CDR3 length equals 16 residues. The junction had 13 bases not matched to a gene; V was cut back by 5 bases and J by 3 bases. The CDR3, as DNA: TGTGCCAGCAGCATTATATCCGGGACAGTTAACTACGAGCAGTACTTC. Amino acid sequence: CASSIISGTVNYEQYF. Together with reference TRBV7-9 and TRBJ2-7, the CDR3 gives the full variable domain: DTGVSQNPRHKITKRGQNVTFRCDPISEHNRLYWYRQTLGQGPEFLTYFQNEAQLEKSRLLSDRFSAERPKGSFSTLEIQRTEQGDSAMYLCASSIISGTVNYEQYFGPGTRLTVT.

This clonotype was counted at least ten times. This chain links TRBV2 with TRBJ2-7; TRBD2 agrees at 7 bases. This CDR3 is built from 14 residues. Germline trimming cut 5 bases from V and 2 bases from J; bases unmatched to any gene: 6. The germline gives CDR1 SNHLY, CDR2 FYNNEI. The CDR3 is CASSRQRGTYEQYF. Here the CDR3 DNA reads TGTGCCAGCAGTCGCCAGCGGGGTACCTACGAGCAGTACTTC.

This clonotype was recorded at least ten times. V usage is TRBV5-1 and J usage is TRBJ2-7; 7 positions match TRBD1. Germline V lookup: CDR1 SGHRS, CDR2 YFSETQ. This CDR3 region has 15 residues. The ends lost 2 bases at V and 3 bases at J; junction bases unmatched: 8. The CDR3 DNA reads TGCGCCAGCAGCTTACCCGGGACAGACATCTACGAGCAGTACTTC. It yields the protein CASSLPGTDIYEQYF.

J is TRBJ2-2 and V is TRBV9; 7 bases are shared with TRBD2. There are 16 residues in the CDR3. Looked up from germline, CDR1 is SGDLS and CDR2 is YYNGEE. With V trimmed by 4 bases and J by 5 bases, 11 bases remained unmatched. The CDR3, as DNA: TGTGCCAGCAGCCCTGGGGGGGGTTCAAGAACCGGGGAGCTGTTTTTT. Its translation is CASSPGGGSRTGELFF.

The chain combines TRBV10-2 with TRBJ2-1; either TRBD1 or TRBD2 may fit D (7 bases each). The CDR3 totals 16 residues. The germline CDR1 and CDR2 sequences are WSHSY and SAAADI. V was trimmed by 3 bases and J by 10 bases, leaving 22 bases between them. The DNA of the CDR3 is TGCGCCAGCAGTGATGACAGGGAGGGACCCCTGAGCGAGCAGTTCTTC. It translates to CASSDDREGPLSEQFF.